The 15 T cell receptor beta chains below all came from one sample that was sequenced in a study of cytotoxic CD8 clonotypes in ibrutinib-treated CLL. Here immunoSEQ multiplex PCR was the method, and the copy in TCRdb shows in-frame clones only, minus some. This sample has tens of thousands of clones, with 90% found just once. Sequenced here: PBMCs, sampled after 12 months of ibrutinib treatment. These receptors were collected from a human donor with chronic lymphocytic leukemia.

J is TRBJ2-1 and V is TRBV11-2; D may be TRBD1 (6 bases). V was cut by 5 bases and J by 9 bases, with 14 bases left in between. CDR3 size: 13 residues. Germline CDR1 is SGHAT and CDR2 is FQNNGV. CDR3 sequence reads: CASSQVGQSEQFF. CDR3 nucleotides: TGTGCCAGCAGCCAGGTAGGACAGTCTGAGCAGTTCTTC.

The gene calls are TRBV13 and TRBJ2-6; 7 bases align to TRBD1. J was trimmed by 0 bases and V by 5 bases; bases with no gene match: 7. Per the germline V gene, CDR1 is PRHDT and CDR2 is FYEKMQ (reference sequence). The CDR3 consists of 17 residues. The CDR3 protein is CASSRPTGRSGANVLTF. Written as DNA, the CDR3 is TGTGCCAGCAGCCGCCCGACAGGGCGCTCTGGGGCCAACGTCCTGACTTTC.

V and J are TRBV28 and TRBJ1-1; D is perhaps TRBD1 (5 bases). Germline V gene data show CDR1 as MDHEN and CDR2 as SYDVKM. V was clipped by 8 bases and J by 1 base, with 8 bases between them. The CDR3 runs to 12 residues. CDR3 nucleotide sequence: TGTGCCAGCCGAGGGGCGAACACTGAAGCTTTCTTT. This codes for CASRGANTEAFF.

This rearrangement joins TRBV5-1 to TRBJ1-4; 7 bases map to TRBD1. The CDR3 totals 16 residues. Per germline, CDR1 SGHRS and CDR2 YFSETQ. With 3 bases clipped from V and 6 bases from J, the junction kept 11 bases outside the gene matches. CDR3 bases: TGCGCCAGCAGCTCCTCCACAGGGGCAGTTTATGAAAAACTGTTTTTT. The encoded protein is CASSSSTGAVYEKLFF.

The rearrangement uses TRBV29-1 and TRBJ2-2; D might be TRBD1 (7 bases). This CDR3 is built from 15 residues. Germline CDR1 and CDR2: SQVTM and ANQGSEA. Between the trimmed V and J ends, which lost 7 bases and 2 bases, there was a span of 17 bases. The CDR3 reads CSAKAGQSNTGELFF. CDR3 nucleotides: TGCAGCGCCAAGGCGGGACAGTCCAACACCGGGGAGCTGTTTTTT.

The chain is built from TRBV15 and TRBJ1-5, with 9 bases lining up with TRBD1. The CDR3 length is 18 residues. Germline-derived CDR1 and CDR2 are LNHNV and YYDKDF (reference sequence). V shed 5 bases and J 0 bases; nucleotides not matched to a gene: 11. This CDR3 reads CATSEGGQGRPSNQPQHF. CDR3 bases: TGTGCCACCAGCGAAGGAGGACAGGGGCGGCCTAGCAATCAGCCCCAGCATTTT.

The chain is built from TRBV6-5 and TRBJ1-1; 8 nucleotides agree with TRBD1. The CDR3 covers 14 residues. From germline, CDR1 is MNHEY and CDR2 SVGAGI. Trimming removed 6 bases from V and 0 bases from J; junction bases left unmatched: 3. The CDR3 region is CASRPGGLNTEAFF. The CDR3, as DNA: TGTGCCAGCAGGCCAGGGGGCTTGAACACTGAAGCTTTCTTT.

Only one count was recorded for this clone. The rearrangement uses TRBV5-1 and TRBJ1-4, with no clear D. CDR1 is SGHRS, CDR2 YFSETQ, per germline. V was cut by 4 bases and J by 3 bases, with 19 bases left in between. There are 17 residues in the CDR3. CDR3 nucleotides: TGCGCCAGCAGCACGCTCAGTCCCTCCGCCGCTAATGAAAAACTGTTTTTT. This gives the protein CASSTLSPSAANEKLFF.

The CDR3 reads CATSRRAQGKAFF. The CDR3 nucleotides are TGTGCCACCAGCAGAAGGGCTCAGGGCAAGGCTTTCTTT. The chain links TRBV15 to TRBJ1-1; TRBD1 might be the D (5 bases). Looked up from germline, CDR1 is LNHNV and CDR2 is YYDKDF (reference sequence). The V end was cut by 2 bases, the J end by 11 bases, with 15 bases between. The CDR3 covers 13 residues. The variable domain in full, with the rest retrieved from reference TRBV15 and TRBJ1-1, is DAMVIQNPRYQVTQFGKPVTLSCSQTLNHNVMYWYQQKSSQAPKLLFHYYDKDFNNEADTPDNFQSRRPNTSFCFLDIRSPGLGDTAMYLCATSRRAQGKAFFGQGTRLTVV.

V and J are TRBV11-3 and TRBJ1-5; no definite D call. Germline CDR1 SGHNT, CDR2 YENEEA. V was cut by 5 bases and J by 0 bases, with 11 bases left in between. This CDR3 has 15 residues. The CDR3 loop is CASSPDVYSNQPQHF. For the CDR3, the DNA is TGTGCCAGCAGCCCGGACGTTTATAGCAATCAGCCCCAGCATTTT.

In its sample, this clone was seen once. The chain uses TRBV6-6 and TRBJ1-1, with D unclear. V lost 2 bases to trimming and J lost 6 bases, with 10 bases between them. The CDR3 runs to 13 residues. Germline V gene lookup returns CDR1 MNHNY and CDR2 SVGAGI (reference sequence). The CDR3 sequence: CASSYPDGAEAFF. The CDR3 bases are TGTGCCAGCAGTTACCCAGACGGCGCTGAAGCTTTCTTT.

V gene TRBV19 combines with J gene TRBJ2-3; 8 bases map to TRBD1. The CDR3 runs 14 residues. Germline-derived CDR1 and CDR2 are LNHDA and SQIVND (reference sequence). V gave up 5 bases and J gave up 3 bases; unmatched junction bases: 4. CDR3 protein: CASSLRTGTDTQYF. The CDR3 DNA reads as TGTGCCAGTAGTTTACGGACAGGGACAGATACGCAGTATTTT.

The rearrangement uses TRBV11-1 and TRBJ2-5, with D perhaps assigned TRBD1 or TRBD2 (5 bases each). Trimming took 1 base from V and 5 from J, leaving 17 bases between them. CDR1 and CDR2 from the germline V gene are SGHAT and FQDESV (reference sequence). The CDR3 length is 16 residues. The CDR3 DNA follows: TGTGCCAGCAGCTTAGTGGGGGTCGGGGCCAGGGAGACCCAGTACTTC. Translated: CASSLVGVGARETQYF.

The chain recombines TRBV7-2 with TRBJ2-1; 8 nucleotides align to TRBD2. Germline loops: CDR1 SGHTA, CDR2 FQGNSA. Trimming took 5 bases from V and 4 from J; bases not matched to a gene: 10. This CDR3 region has 16 residues. This chain's CDR3 is CASSPHTSGAYNEQFF. For the CDR3, the DNA is TGTGCCAGCAGCCCACACACTAGCGGAGCGTACAATGAGCAGTTCTTC.

In this sample, this clone turned up once. The V and J genes are TRBV7-9 and TRBJ2-1, with 11 bases fitting TRBD2. V was pared by 2 bases and J by 7 bases, with 7 bases of the junction left unmatched. This CDR3 has 16 amino acids. Looked up from germline, CDR1 is SEHNR and CDR2 is FQNEAQ (reference sequence). CDR3 sequence (DNA): TGTGCCAGCAGCTTACAACTAGCGGGAGTTTGGAATGAGCAGTTCTTC. Its protein product is CASSLQLAGVWNEQFF.